This entry is about one TCR beta chain. This may come from a read error, since a much larger clone is one base off. Sample-barcoded 5' priming and a J-beta primer mix drove a second PCR of about 7 to 12 cycles. Via MiXCR, TCRdb re-called the 5' RACE reads, giving one row per CDR3 protein. The sample lists fewer than 950,000 distinct CDR3 sequences; under 40% were seen once. Germline V gene sequence: CDR1 SEHNR, CDR2 FQNEAQ (reference sequence). Trimming pared 1 base from V and 6 bases from J, leaving 15 bases between. The CDR3 has 15 amino acids. The data originate from a study of blood T cells in healthy people across ages.

Specimen: blood. The rearrangement links TRBV7-9 to TRBJ1-2; weak D call: TRBD1 (5 bases). The sequence was obtained from a man younger than 35 in good health. The CDR3 protein is CASSLGGDDGDGYTF. CDR3 coding DNA: TGTGCCAGCAGCTTAGGGGGCGATGATGGAGATGGCTACACCTTC.